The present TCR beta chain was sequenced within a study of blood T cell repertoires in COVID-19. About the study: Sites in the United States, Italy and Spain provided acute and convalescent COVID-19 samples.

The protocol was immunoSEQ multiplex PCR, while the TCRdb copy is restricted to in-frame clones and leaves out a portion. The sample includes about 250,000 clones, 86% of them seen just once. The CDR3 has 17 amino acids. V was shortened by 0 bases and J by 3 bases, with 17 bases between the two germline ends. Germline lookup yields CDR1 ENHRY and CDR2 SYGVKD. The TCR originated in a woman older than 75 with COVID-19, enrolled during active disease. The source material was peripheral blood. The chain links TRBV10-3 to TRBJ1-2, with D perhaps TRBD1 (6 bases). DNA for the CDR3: TGTGCCATCAGTGAGTCGGGGAGGGGGGGCGCCCACTATGGCTACACCTTC. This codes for CAISESGRGGAHYGYTF.